The T cell receptor beta chain under discussion was sequenced for a study of cytomegalovirus exposure and HLA in healthy donors. Germline assignment: CDR1 SGDLS and CDR2 YYNGEE. The CDR3 contains 14 residues. V was clipped by 4 bases and J by 4 bases, with 14 bases between them. In the PCR, 60 Vbeta and 13 Jbeta primers were used. TCRdb's table, derived via immunoSEQ multiplex PCR, lists solely in-frame clones and lacks some. This table has more than 110,000 clones, roughly three quarters appearing once. This receptor was taken from a male donor in good health and CMV-seronegative. The J gene is TRBJ1-1, the V gene TRBV9; D is uncertain. What was sequenced was PBMCs. CDR3 loop: CASSPRGATTEAFF. CDR3 nucleotides: TGTGCCAGCAGCCCCCGGGGAGCGACCACTGAAGCTTTCTTT.